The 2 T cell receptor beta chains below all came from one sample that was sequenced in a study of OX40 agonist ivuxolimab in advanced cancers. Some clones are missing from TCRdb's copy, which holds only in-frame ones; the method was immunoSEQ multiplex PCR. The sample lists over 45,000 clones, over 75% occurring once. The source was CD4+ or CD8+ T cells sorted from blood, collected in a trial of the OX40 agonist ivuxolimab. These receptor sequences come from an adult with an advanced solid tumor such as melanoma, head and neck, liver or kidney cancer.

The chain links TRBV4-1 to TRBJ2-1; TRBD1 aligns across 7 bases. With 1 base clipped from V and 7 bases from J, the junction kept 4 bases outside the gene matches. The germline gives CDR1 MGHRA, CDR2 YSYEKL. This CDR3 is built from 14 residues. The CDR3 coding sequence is TGCGCCAGCAGCCAAGTCCCACAGGGGAATGAGCAGTTCTTC. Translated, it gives CASSQVPQGNEQFF.

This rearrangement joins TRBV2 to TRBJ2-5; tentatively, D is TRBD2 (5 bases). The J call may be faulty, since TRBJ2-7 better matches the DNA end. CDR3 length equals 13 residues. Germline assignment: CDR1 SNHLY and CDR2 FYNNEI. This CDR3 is CASRGGSTYEQYF. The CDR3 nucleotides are TGTGCCAGCAGGGGCGGGTCGACCTACGAGCAGTACTTC.